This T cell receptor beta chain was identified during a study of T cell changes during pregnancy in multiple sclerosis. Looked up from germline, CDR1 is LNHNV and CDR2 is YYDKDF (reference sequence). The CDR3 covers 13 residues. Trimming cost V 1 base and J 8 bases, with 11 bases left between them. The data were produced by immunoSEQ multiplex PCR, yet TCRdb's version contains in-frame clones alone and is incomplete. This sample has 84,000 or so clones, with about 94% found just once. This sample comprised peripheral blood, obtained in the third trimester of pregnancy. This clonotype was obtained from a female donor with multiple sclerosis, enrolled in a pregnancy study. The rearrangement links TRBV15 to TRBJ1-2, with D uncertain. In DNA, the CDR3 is TGTGCCACCAGCAGAGCCCTCGAGGCAGGCTACACCTTC. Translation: CATSRALEAGYTF.